One T cell receptor (beta chain) is described in this entry. This record belongs to a study of blood T cells in healthy people across ages. A second about 7 to 12 cycle PCR used barcoded and J-beta primers. TCRdb re-called the 5' RACE reads through MiXCR, storing one row per CDR3 protein. This repertoire shows about 1.6 million distinct CDR3 sequences, around 35% found once; its top ten account for about 11%. V was pared by 1 base and J by 1 base, with 8 bases of the junction left unmatched. The CDR3 sequence is 17 residues long. The germline V gene encodes CDR1 MDHEN and CDR2 SYDVKM. This rearrangement joins TRBV28 to TRBJ2-7; 9 nucleotides agree with TRBD2. This clonotype was obtained from a woman aged 25 to 39 in good health. Sequenced sample: blood. Here the CDR3 DNA reads TGTGCCAGCAGTTTATTTCCCGGGACTAGCAGTTCCTACGAGCAGTACTTC. Its protein is CASSLFPGTSSSYEQYF. Together with reference TRBV28 and TRBJ2-7, the CDR3 gives the full variable domain: DVKVTQSSRYLVKRTGEKVFLECVQDMDHENMFWYRQDPGLGLRLIYFSYDVKMKEKGDIPEGYSVSREKKERFSLILESASTNQTSMYLCASSLFPGTSSSYEQYFGPGTRLTVT.